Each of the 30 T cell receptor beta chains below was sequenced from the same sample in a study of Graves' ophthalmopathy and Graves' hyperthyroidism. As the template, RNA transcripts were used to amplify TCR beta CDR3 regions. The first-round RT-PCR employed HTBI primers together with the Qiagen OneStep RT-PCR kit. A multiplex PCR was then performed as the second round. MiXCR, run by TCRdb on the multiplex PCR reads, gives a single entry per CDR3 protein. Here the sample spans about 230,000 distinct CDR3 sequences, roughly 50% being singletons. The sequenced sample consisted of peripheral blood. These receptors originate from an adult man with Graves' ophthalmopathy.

CDR3 sequence (DNA): TGTGCCATCAGTGAGACCCTAGCGGGGGGGTCGGAGACCCAGTACTTC. Protein sequence: CAISETLAGGSETQYF. This chain connects TRBV10-3 to TRBJ2-5, with 12 bases that match TRBD2. Trimming removed 2 bases from V and 5 bases from J; junction bases left unmatched: 6. This CDR3 is built from 16 residues. Germline CDR1 reads ENHRY; CDR2 reads SYGVKD.

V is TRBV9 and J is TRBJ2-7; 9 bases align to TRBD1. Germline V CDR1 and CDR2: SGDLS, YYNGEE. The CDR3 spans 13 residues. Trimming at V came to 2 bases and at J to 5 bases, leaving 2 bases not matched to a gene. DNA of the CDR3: TGTGCCAGCAGCGTCCGACAGGGGGACGAGCAGTACTTC. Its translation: CASSVRQGDEQYF. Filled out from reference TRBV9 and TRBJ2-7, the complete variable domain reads DSGVTQTPKHLITATGQRVTLRCSPRSGDLSVYWYQQSLDQGLQFLIQYYNGEERAKGNILERFSAQQFPDLHSELNLSSLELGDSALYFCASSVRQGDEQYFGPGTRLTVT.

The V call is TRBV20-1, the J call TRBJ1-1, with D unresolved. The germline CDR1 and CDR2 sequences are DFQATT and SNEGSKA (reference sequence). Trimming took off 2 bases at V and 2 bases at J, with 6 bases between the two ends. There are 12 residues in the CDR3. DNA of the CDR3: TGCAGTGCTAGACACCCTAACACTGAAGCTTTCTTT. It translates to CSARHPNTEAFF.

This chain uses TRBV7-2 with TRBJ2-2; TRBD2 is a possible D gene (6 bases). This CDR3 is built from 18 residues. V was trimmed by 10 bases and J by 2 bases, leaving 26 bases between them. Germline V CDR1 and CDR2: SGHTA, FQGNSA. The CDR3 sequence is CAIRAGRWTRGNTGELFF. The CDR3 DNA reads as TGTGCCATCAGAGCAGGTCGGTGGACGCGGGGTAACACCGGGGAGCTGTTTTTT.

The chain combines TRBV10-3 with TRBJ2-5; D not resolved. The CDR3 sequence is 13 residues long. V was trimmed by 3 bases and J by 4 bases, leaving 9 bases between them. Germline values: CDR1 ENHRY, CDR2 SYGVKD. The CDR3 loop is CAISERTGETQYF. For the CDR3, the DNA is TGTGCCATCAGTGAAAGGACCGGAGAGACCCAGTACTTC.

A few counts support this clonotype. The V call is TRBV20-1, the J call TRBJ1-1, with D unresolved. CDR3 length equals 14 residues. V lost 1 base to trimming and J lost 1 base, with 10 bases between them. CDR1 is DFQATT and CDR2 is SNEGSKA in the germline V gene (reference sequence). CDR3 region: CSARGPEPNTEAFF. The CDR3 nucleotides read TGCAGTGCTAGAGGGCCAGAACCGAACACTGAAGCTTTCTTT.

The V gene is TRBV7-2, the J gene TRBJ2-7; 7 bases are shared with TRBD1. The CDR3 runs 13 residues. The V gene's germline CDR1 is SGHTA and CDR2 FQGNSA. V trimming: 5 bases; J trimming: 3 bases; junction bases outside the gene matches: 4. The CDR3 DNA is TGTGCCAGCAGCATGACAGGGTTCTACGAGCAGTACTTC. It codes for CASSMTGFYEQYF.

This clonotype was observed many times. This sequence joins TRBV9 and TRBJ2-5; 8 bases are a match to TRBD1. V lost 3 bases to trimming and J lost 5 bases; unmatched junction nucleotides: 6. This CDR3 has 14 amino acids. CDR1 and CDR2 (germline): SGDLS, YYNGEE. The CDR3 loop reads CASSDEDRVETQYF. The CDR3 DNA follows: TGTGCCAGCAGCGACGAGGACAGGGTCGAGACCCAGTACTTC.

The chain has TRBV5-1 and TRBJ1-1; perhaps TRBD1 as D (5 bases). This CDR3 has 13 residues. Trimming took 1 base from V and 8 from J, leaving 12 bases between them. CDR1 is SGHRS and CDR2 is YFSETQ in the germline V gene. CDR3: CASSLRGVSEAFF. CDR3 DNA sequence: TGCGCCAGCAGCTTGAGAGGGGTCTCCGAAGCTTTCTTT.

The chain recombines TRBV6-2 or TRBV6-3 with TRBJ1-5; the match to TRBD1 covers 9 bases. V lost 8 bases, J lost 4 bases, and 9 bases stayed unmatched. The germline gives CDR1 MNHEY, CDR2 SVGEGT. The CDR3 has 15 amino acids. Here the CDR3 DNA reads TGTGCCAGCCGACAGGGACAGGGAGGAAATCAGCCCCAGCATTTT. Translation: CASRQGQGGNQPQHF.

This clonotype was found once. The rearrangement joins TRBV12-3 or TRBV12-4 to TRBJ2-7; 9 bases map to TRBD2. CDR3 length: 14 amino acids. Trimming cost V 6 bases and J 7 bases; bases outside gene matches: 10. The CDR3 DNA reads TGTGCCAGCAGGCCCGGGACTAGCTTCGGGGAGCAGTACTTC. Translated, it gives CASRPGTSFGEQYF.

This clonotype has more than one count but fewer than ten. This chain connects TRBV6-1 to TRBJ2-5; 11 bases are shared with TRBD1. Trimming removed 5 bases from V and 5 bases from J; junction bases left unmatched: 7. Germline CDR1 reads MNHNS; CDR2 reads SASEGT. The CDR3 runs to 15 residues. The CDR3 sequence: CASSPGQGDAETQYF. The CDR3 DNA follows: TGTGCCAGCAGTCCGGGACAGGGGGATGCGGAGACCCAGTACTTC.

The CDR3 sequence: CASSSLGTPYEQYF. Written as DNA, the CDR3 is TGTGCCAGCAGCTCCCTTGGAACCCCCTACGAGCAGTACTTC. V gene TRBV7-9 combines with J gene TRBJ2-7; no definite D call. The V end lost 4 bases, the J end lost 2 bases, and 12 bases lay between the germline ends. Germline V gene sequence: CDR1 SEHNR, CDR2 FQNEAQ (reference sequence). The CDR3 loop spans 14 amino acids.

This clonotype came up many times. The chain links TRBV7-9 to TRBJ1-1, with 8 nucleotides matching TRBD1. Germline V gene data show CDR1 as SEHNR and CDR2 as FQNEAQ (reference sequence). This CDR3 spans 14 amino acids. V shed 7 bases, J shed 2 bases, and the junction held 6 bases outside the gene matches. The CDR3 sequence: CASTRQGTNTEAFF. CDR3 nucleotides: TGTGCCAGCACCAGACAGGGGACAAACACTGAAGCTTTCTTT.

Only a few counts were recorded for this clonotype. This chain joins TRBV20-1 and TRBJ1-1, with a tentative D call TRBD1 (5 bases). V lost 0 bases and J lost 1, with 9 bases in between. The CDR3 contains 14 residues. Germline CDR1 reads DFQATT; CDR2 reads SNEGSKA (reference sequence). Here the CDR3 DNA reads TGCAGTGCTAGAGATCACGGGGGGAACACTGAAGCTTTCTTT. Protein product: CSARDHGGNTEAFF.

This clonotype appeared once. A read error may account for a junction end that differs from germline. This chain's CDR3 is CASSLRGVGDNLF. The DNA for the CDR3 is TGTGCCAGCAGCTTAAGAGGAGTGGGAGACAACCTTTTC. The chain has TRBV11-2 and TRBJ2-7; tentatively, D is TRBD2 (5 bases). Germline CDR1 reads SGHAT; CDR2 reads FQNNGV. There are 13 residues in the CDR3.

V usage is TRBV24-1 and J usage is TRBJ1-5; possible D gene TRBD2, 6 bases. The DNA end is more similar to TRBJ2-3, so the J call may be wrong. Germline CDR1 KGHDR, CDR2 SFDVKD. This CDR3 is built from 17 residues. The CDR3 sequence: CATSDPSGGASTDTQYF. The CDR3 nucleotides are TGTGCCACCAGTGACCCGTCCGGGGGAGCTAGCACAGATACGCAGTATTTT.

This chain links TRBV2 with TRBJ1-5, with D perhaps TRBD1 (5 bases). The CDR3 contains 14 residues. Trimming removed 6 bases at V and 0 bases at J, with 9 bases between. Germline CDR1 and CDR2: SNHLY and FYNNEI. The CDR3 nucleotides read TGTGCCAGCAGCAGACAGACTAGCAATCAGCCCCAGCATTTT. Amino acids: CASSRQTSNQPQHF. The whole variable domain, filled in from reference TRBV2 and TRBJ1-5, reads EPEVTQTPSHQVTQMGQEVILRCVPISNHLYFYWYRQILGQKVEFLVSFYNNEISEKSEIFDDQFSVERPDGSNFTLKIRSTKLEDSAMYFCASSRQTSNQPQHFGDGTRLSIL.

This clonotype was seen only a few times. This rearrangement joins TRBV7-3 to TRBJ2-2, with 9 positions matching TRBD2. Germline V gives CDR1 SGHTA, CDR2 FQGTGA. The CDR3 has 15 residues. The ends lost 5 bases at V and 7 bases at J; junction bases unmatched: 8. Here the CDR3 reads CASSITGLASGELFF. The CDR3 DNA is TGTGCCAGCAGCATCACGGGACTAGCAAGCGGGGAGCTGTTTTTT.

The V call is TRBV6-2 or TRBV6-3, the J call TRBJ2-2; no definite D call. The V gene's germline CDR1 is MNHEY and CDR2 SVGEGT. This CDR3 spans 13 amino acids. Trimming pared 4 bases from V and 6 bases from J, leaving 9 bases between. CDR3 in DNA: TGTGCCAGCAGTTCTGGTAGATCCGGGGAGCTGTTTTTT. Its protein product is CASSSGRSGELFF.

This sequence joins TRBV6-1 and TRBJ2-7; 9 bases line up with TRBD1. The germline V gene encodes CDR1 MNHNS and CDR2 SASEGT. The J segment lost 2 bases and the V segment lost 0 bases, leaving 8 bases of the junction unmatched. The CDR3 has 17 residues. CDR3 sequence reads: CASSEAGGGQGTYEQYF. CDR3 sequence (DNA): TGTGCCAGCAGTGAAGCGGGGGGAGGACAGGGGACCTACGAGCAGTACTTC.

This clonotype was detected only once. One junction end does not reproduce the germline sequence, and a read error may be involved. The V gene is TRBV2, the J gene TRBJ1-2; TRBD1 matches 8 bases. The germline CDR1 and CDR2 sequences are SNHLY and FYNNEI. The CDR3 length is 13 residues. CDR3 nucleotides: TGTGCCGGCAGCTACAGGGGGAACTATGGCTACACCTTC. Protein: CAGSYRGNYGYTF.

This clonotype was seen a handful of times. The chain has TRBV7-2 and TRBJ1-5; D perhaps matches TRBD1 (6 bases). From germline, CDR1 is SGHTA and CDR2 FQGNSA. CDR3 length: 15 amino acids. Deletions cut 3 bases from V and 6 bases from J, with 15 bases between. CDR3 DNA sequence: TGTGCCAGCAGCTTTGTCAGGGGAGTAAGTCAGCCCCAGCATTTT. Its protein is CASSFVRGVSQPQHF.

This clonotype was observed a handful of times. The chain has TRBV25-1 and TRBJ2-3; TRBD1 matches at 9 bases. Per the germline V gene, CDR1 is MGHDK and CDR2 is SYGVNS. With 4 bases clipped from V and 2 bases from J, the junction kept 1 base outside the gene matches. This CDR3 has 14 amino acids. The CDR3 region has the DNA TGTGCCAGCAGTGGGACAGGGGACACAGATACGCAGTATTTT. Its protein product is CASSGTGDTDTQYF.

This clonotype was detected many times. CDR3 loop: CSARDPGQGNEQYF. The CDR3 DNA reads TGCAGTGCTAGAGATCCCGGACAGGGTAACGAGCAGTACTTC. J is TRBJ2-7 and V is TRBV20-1; 8 nucleotides match TRBD1. Germline trimming cut 0 bases from V and 5 bases from J; bases unmatched to any gene: 6. The CDR3 contains 14 residues. The germline V gene has CDR1 DFQATT and CDR2 SNEGSKA (reference sequence).

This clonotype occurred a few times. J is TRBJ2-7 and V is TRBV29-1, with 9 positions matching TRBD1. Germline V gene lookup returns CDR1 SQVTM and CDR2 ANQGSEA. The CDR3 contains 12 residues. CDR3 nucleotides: TGCACAAGGGGGACAGGGTGTCTCGAGCAGTACTTC. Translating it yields CTRGTGCLEQYF.

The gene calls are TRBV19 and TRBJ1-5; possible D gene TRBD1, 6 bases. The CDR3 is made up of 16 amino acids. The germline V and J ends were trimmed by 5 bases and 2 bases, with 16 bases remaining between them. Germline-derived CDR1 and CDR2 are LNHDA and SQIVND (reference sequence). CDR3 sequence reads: CASSSLGGQRNQPQHF. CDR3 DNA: TGTGCCAGTAGTTCCTTAGGCGGACAGCGCAATCAGCCCCAGCATTTT.

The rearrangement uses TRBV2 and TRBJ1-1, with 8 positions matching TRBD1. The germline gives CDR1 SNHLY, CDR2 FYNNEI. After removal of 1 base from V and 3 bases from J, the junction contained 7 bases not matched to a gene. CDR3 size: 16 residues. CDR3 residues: CASSEGGQGIDTEAFF. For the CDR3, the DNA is TGTGCCAGCAGTGAAGGCGGACAGGGTATTGACACTGAAGCTTTCTTT.

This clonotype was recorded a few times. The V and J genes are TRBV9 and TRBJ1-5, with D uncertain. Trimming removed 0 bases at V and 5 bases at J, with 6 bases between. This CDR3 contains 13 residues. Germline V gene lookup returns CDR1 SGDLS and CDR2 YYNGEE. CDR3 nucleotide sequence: TGTGCCAGCAGCGTAGCGGGTTATCAGCCCCAGCATTTT. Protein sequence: CASSVAGYQPQHF.

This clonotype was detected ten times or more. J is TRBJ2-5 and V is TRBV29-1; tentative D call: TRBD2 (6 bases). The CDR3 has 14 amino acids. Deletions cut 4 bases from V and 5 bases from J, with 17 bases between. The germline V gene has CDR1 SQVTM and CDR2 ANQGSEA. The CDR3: CSVVRMEGWETQYF. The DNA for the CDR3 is TGCAGCGTTGTTCGGATGGAGGGCTGGGAGACCCAGTACTTC.